Below, 4 T cell receptor beta chains from the same sample are listed, as sequenced in a study of blood T cell repertoires in COVID-19. The repertoire was sequenced with immunoSEQ multiplex PCR; TCRdb's copy has only in-frame clones and lacks some. The table has 250,000 or so clones, approximately 86% seen once. The sample consisted of PBMCs or T cells enriched from blood (not recorded which). Receptors were obtained from a woman aged 45-65 years who had recovered from COVID-19.

V is TRBV3-1 (or the pseudogene TRBV3-2) and J is TRBJ2-2; TRBD1 matches 8 bases. Germline V CDR1 and CDR2: LGHDT, YNNKEL (reference sequence). This CDR3 has 13 residues. Trimming cost V 5 bases and J 7 bases; bases outside gene matches: 3. The CDR3 is CASSARGRGELFF. The CDR3 coding sequence is TGTGCCAGCAGCGCCAGGGGGCGCGGGGAGCTGTTTTTT.

The V gene is TRBV20-1, the J gene TRBJ2-1, with D perhaps matching TRBD2 (5 bases). The germline V gene has CDR1 DFQATT and CDR2 SNEGSKA (reference sequence). The CDR3 contains 15 residues. Trimming left V 3 bases short and J 5 bases short, with 17 bases between. This chain's CDR3 is CSASSSGLSNNEQFF. Written as DNA, the CDR3 is TGCAGTGCTAGTTCATCCGGACTCTCAAACAATGAGCAGTTCTTC.

The table lists this clone with a count of one. The gene calls are TRBV27 and TRBJ2-1; 10 bases agree with TRBD2. In germline, CDR1 is MNHEY, CDR2 SMNVEV (reference sequence). Trimming removed 5 bases from V and 4 bases from J; junction bases left unmatched: 8. This CDR3 is 16 amino acids long. The CDR3 here is CASSGLAGGRYNEQFF. CDR3 nucleotide sequence: TGTGCCAGCAGTGGATTAGCGGGAGGTCGATACAATGAGCAGTTCTTC.

The chain joins TRBV5-1 to TRBJ1-2; D is ambiguous. V was clipped by 0 bases and J by 4 bases, with 10 bases between them. This CDR3 contains 14 residues. Germline CDR1 is SGHRS and CDR2 is YFSETQ. The CDR3 sequence is CASSLDRGVYGYTF. CDR3 nucleotides: TGCGCCAGCAGCTTGGACCGGGGAGTCTATGGCTACACCTTC.